This TCR beta chain was profiled in a study of blood T cell repertoires in COVID-19. Turning to the study itself: Both acute and convalescent COVID-19 samples were obtained from the United States, Italy and Spain.

Original processing methods: Reference gene primer amplification in the assay estimated nucleated cell counts. Assay used: immunoSEQ multiplex PCR; TCRdb lists only in-frame clones, some missing. V, J and clone size derive from that table, while D and trimming were established from the DNA sequence. The table includes some 110,000 clones, around 83% detected once. V was clipped by 3 bases and J by 7 bases, with 13 bases between them. The germline gives CDR1 MGHDK, CDR2 SYGVNS. The CDR3 loop spans 14 amino acids. The rearrangement joins TRBV25-1 to TRBJ2-1; tentatively, D is TRBD1 (5 bases). Input material: peripheral blood. This clonotype was obtained from a man between 65 and 79 years old with acute or convalescent COVID-19. The CDR3 here is CASSDPGQLNEQFF. The CDR3 DNA follows: TGTGCCAGCAGTGACCCCGGACAATTAAATGAGCAGTTCTTC.